This T cell receptor beta chain was recorded in a study of Ad26.COV2.S vaccination and SARS-CoV-2 variants. The treatment is: around 19 received Ad26.COV2.S at low or high dose, single or two shots; roughly five received placebo; per-sample allocation not given. Repertoires come from day 63 after the first vaccine or placebo injection. The sample holds many counts of this clone. Germline trimming cut 11 bases from V and 4 bases from J; bases unmatched to any gene: 13. The CDR3 is 15 amino acids. Germline V lookup: CDR1 SNHLY, CDR2 FYNNEI. The method was immunoSEQ multiplex PCR; TCRdb's version includes in-frame clones alone and lacks a portion of them. The table lists roughly 400,000 clones, 90% of them singletons.

This rearrangement joins TRBV2 to TRBJ2-2; 7 bases map to TRBD2. Specimen: peripheral blood, collected in a trial of Ad26.COV2.S vaccine versus placebo. The receptor comes from a person aged 18-65 years who received the Ad26.COV2.S COVID-19 vaccine or a placebo. This CDR3 reads CACRAGLGATGELFF. The CDR3 DNA sequence: TGTGCCTGCCGGGCCGGACTAGGGGCCACCGGGGAGCTGTTTTTT.